This T cell receptor (beta chain) was identified during a study of tumor T cells in aggressive B-cell lymphoma. The trim removed 0 bases at V and 10 bases at J, leaving 13 bases unmatched. Germline assignment: CDR1 LNHDA and CDR2 SQIVND (reference sequence). The CDR3 consists of 17 residues. Only in-frame clones appear in the TCRdb table, and some are missing; sequencing was by immunoSEQ multiplex PCR. The sample includes 6,500 to 9,500 clones, approximately 78% seen only once; the top ten take approximately 2.7%. The chain uses TRBV19 and TRBJ2-1; 9 bases are shared with TRBD1. The sample taken for sequencing was tumor tissue. This receptor was obtained from an adult with diffuse large B cell lymphoma. The CDR3: CASSIDERTGAWGEQFF. The CDR3 bases are TGTGCCAGTAGTATAGATGAGCGGACAGGGGCTTGGGGAGAGCAGTTCTTC.